The 14 T cell receptor beta chains given below trace back to one sample, sequenced in a study of T cell responses to AZD1222 COVID-19 vaccine. Profiling relied on immunoSEQ multiplex PCR, and the TCRdb table lists in-frame clones only, not all of them. In the table there are tens of thousands of clones, roughly 90% of which are singletons. Sequences were derived from peripheral blood, sampled on day 0 of AZD1222 vaccination. These receptors all come from an adult in good health.

V gene TRBV18 combines with J gene TRBJ2-1; possible D gene TRBD1, 5 bases. V lost 6 bases and J lost 7, with 16 bases in between. The CDR3 has 14 residues. Germline loops: CDR1 KGHSH, CDR2 LQKENI. The CDR3 DNA reads TGTGCCAGCTCGCTTAGGGGCAGCCGTAATGAGCAGTTCTTC. This codes for CASSLRGSRNEQFF.

This clone was observed a single time. The chain joins TRBV5-1 to TRBJ2-3; 10 bases align to TRBD2. This CDR3 region has 15 residues. Germline loops: CDR1 SGHRS, CDR2 YFSETQ. V lost 4 bases and J lost 5; bases outside the gene matches: 7. The CDR3 DNA follows: TGCGCCAGCAGCCCTGGACTAGCGGTTGGAGATACGCAGTATTTT. This encodes CASSPGLAVGDTQYF.

The sample holds one count of this clone. The rearrangement links TRBV2 to TRBJ1-1; 7 nucleotides agree with TRBD1. V lost 6 bases and J lost 5; bases outside the gene matches: 9. The germline gives CDR1 SNHLY, CDR2 FYNNEI. The CDR3 consists of 14 residues. CDR3 in DNA: TGTGCCAGCAGCGGAACAGGGGCCCTGACTGAAGCTTTCTTT. It encodes CASSGTGALTEAFF.

This clone showed up just once. The chain recombines TRBV11-2 with TRBJ2-3; D may be TRBD1 (5 bases). CDR3 length: 15 residues. Germline V gene lookup returns CDR1 SGHAT and CDR2 FQNNGV. V gave up 3 bases and J gave up 6 bases, with 16 bases separating them. The CDR3 sequence: CASSFTGHRRDTQYF. In DNA form, the CDR3 reads TGTGCCAGCAGCTTCACCGGACACCGCCGGGATACGCAGTATTTT.

This clone was detected only once. The CDR3 loop is CASSFGTTTDTQYF. CDR3 DNA sequence: TGTGCCAGCAGCTTTGGGACTACCACAGATACGCAGTATTTT. V is TRBV7-9 and J is TRBJ2-3, with 7 bases lining up with TRBD2. The length of the CDR3 is 14 residues. Per germline, CDR1 SEHNR and CDR2 FQNEAQ (reference sequence). J gave up 2 bases and V 3 bases, and 2 bases lay outside the gene matches. Together with reference TRBV7-9 and TRBJ2-3, the CDR3 gives the full variable domain: DTGVSQNPRHKITKRGQNVTFRCDPISEHNRLYWYRQTLGQGPEFLTYFQNEAQLEKSRLLSDRFSAERPKGSFSTLEIQRTEQGDSAMYLCASSFGTTTDTQYFGPGTRLTVL.

The chain has TRBV6-2 or TRBV6-3 and TRBJ2-4; no firm D call. Germline CDR1 is MNHEY and CDR2 is SVGEGT. Trimming removed 0 bases from V and 3 bases from J, with 18 bases in between. The CDR3 is 18 residues long. The CDR3: CASSYSGPSVMVKNIQYF. CDR3 nucleotide sequence: TGTGCCAGCAGTTACTCAGGGCCAAGTGTGATGGTCAAAAACATTCAGTACTTC.

The V and J genes are TRBV28 and TRBJ2-7, with no clear D. V was shortened by 6 bases and J by 2 bases, with 14 bases between the two germline ends. The germline V gene encodes CDR1 MDHEN and CDR2 SYDVKM. The CDR3 contains 14 residues. CDR3 residues: CASSPLEVTYEQYF. The CDR3 DNA reads TGTGCCAGCAGCCCTCTTGAAGTGACCTACGAGCAGTACTTC. The entire variable domain, with the rest obtained from reference TRBV28 and TRBJ2-7, is as follows: DVKVTQSSRYLVKRTGEKVFLECVQDMDHENMFWYRQDPGLGLRLIYFSYDVKMKEKGDIPEGYSVSREKKERFSLILESASTNQTSMYLCASSPLEVTYEQYFGPGTRLTVT.

This chain uses TRBV24-1 with TRBJ2-1; no definite D call. The length of the CDR3 is 14 residues. Germline CDR1 KGHDR, CDR2 SFDVKD. The ends were cut back, 3 bases at V and 2 bases at J, with 7 bases in the middle. This CDR3 reads CATSDGGAYNEQFF. The CDR3, as DNA: TGTGCCACCAGTGATGGTGGGGCCTACAATGAGCAGTTCTTC.

This clone appeared a few times. The junction shows a germline mismatch at one end, possibly a read error. The rearrangement links TRBV7-9 to TRBJ1-2, with unresolved D. The CDR3 totals 11 residues. The germline CDR1 and CDR2 sequences are SEHNR and FQNEAQ (reference sequence). Written as DNA, the CDR3 is TGTGCCAGCAGCTTAGGGGCAACCCTCAACTTC. The encoded protein is CASSLGATLNF.

V gene TRBV7-9 combines with J gene TRBJ2-7, with TRBD2 matching 14 bases. This CDR3 region has 17 residues. Germline assignment: CDR1 SEHNR and CDR2 FQNEAQ (reference sequence). With 4 bases clipped from V and 7 bases from J, the junction kept 12 bases outside the gene matches. The chain's CDR3 is CASSSTTSGRASQEQYF. Here the CDR3 DNA reads TGTGCCAGCAGCTCTACGACTAGCGGGAGGGCCAGCCAGGAGCAGTACTTC.

The chain is built from TRBV6-1 and TRBJ1-5; D is perhaps TRBD1 (6 bases). V was trimmed by 4 bases and J by 4 bases, leaving 17 bases between them. Germline-derived CDR1 and CDR2 are MNHNS and SASEGT. The CDR3 contains 16 residues. The CDR3 coding sequence is TGTGCCAGCAGTGTAGTGGTGGGGCAGGGGAATCAGCCCCAGCATTTT. This translates into CASSVVVGQGNQPQHF.

This clone is a singleton in its sample. V is TRBV3-1 (or the pseudogene TRBV3-2) and J is TRBJ2-1; tentatively, D is TRBD2 (5 bases). The length of the CDR3 is 16 residues. Between the trimmed V and J ends, which lost 4 bases and 1 base, there was a span of 14 bases. Germline V gives CDR1 LGHDT, CDR2 YNNKEL (reference sequence). In DNA form, the CDR3 reads TGTGCCAGCAGCCCAACCCGGACTGCTTCCTACAATGAGCAGTTCTTC. Translation: CASSPTRTASYNEQFF.

The chain recombines TRBV28 with TRBJ1-2; D perhaps matches TRBD1 (5 bases). The CDR3 is made up of 13 amino acids. The V end lost 5 bases, the J end lost 5 bases, and 12 bases lay between the germline ends. CDR1 is MDHEN, CDR2 SYDVKM, per germline. Here the CDR3 reads CASSPSDRYGYTF. CDR3 coding DNA: TGTGCCAGCAGTCCTTCCGACAGATATGGCTACACCTTC.

This rearrangement joins TRBV6-6 to TRBJ2-2; D is ambiguous. Per germline, CDR1 MNHNY and CDR2 SVGAGI (reference sequence). The CDR3 is made up of 12 amino acids. Between the trimmed V and J ends, which lost 5 bases and 5 bases, there was a span of 6 bases. CDR3 sequence reads: CASSPWTGELFF. As DNA, the CDR3 is TGTGCCAGCAGTCCCTGGACCGGGGAGCTGTTTTTT.